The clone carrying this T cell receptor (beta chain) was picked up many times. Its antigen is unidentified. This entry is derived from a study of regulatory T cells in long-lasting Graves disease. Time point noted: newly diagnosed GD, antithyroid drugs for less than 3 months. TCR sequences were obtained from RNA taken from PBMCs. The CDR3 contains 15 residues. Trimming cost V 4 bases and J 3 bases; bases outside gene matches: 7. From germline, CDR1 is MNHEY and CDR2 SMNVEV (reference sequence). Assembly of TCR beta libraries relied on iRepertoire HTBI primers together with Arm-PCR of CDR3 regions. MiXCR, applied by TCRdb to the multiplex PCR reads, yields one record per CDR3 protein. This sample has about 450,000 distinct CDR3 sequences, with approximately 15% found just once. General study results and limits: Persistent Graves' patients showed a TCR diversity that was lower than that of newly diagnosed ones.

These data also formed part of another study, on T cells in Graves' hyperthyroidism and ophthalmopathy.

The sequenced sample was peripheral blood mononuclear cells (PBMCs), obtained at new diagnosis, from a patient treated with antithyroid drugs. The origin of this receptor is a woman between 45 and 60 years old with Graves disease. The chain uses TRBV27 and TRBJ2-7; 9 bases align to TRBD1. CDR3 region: CASSSKGQGYYEQYF. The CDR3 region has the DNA TGTGCCAGCAGTTCAAAGGGACAGGGCTACTACGAGCAGTACTTC.